Sequencing of this T cell receptor (beta chain) was carried out in a study of blood T cell repertoires in COVID-19. Study overall: Sites across the United States, Italy and Spain contributed samples from acute and convalescent COVID-19. In each case, the material was cDNA or gDNA derived from T cells, B-cell-depleted T cells, or PBMCs.

Measured with immunoSEQ multiplex PCR; TCRdb has only the in-frame clones, and not every one. The sample yields about 130,000 clones, about 80% seen once. The length of the CDR3 is 14 residues. Trimming took 4 bases from V and 0 from J, leaving 10 bases between them. Germline CDR1 reads SQVTM; CDR2 reads ANQGSEA. A remark on this clone: This specimen includes other DNA sequences encoding the same CDR3.

The V gene is TRBV29-1, the J gene TRBJ1-5; D is ambiguous. The source material was peripheral blood. The clonotype originates from a man in his forties or fifties with active or convalescent COVID-19. The CDR3 DNA reads as TGCAGCGTTGTTTACGGGAATAGCAATCAGCCCCAGCATTTT. Translating gives CSVVYGNSNQPQHF.